A single sample gave rise to the 4 T cell receptor beta chains below, sequenced in a study of shared clonotypes between healthy human individuals. Generated by immunoSEQ multiplex PCR, the TCRdb table keeps only in-frame clones and is missing some. The sample carries fewer than 650,000 clones, less than 80% recorded once. Sequences were obtained from PBMCs. These receptor sequences come from a woman aged 40 to 50 in good health. Some clones in this sample may be carry-over from other donors' samples.

V gene TRBV9 combines with J gene TRBJ2-3; 12 positions match TRBD2. Germline-derived CDR1 and CDR2 are SGDLS and YYNGEE. This CDR3 has 18 residues. The junction had 12 bases not matched to a gene; V was cut back by 0 bases and J by 7 bases. Here the CDR3 reads CASSVAGLAGGPGHTQYF. The CDR3 coding sequence is TGTGCCAGCAGCGTAGCAGGCCTAGCGGGAGGGCCTGGCCATACGCAGTATTTT.

In DNA form, the CDR3 reads TGCGCCAGCTGTTATACCGGGACAGGGGAAGAGACCCAGTACTTC. Translated: CASCYTGTGEETQYF. The chain uses TRBV5-1 and TRBJ2-5, with TRBD1 matching 10 bases. The CDR3 totals 15 residues. CDR1 is SGHRS and CDR2 is YFSETQ in the germline V gene. The V segment lost 7 bases and the J segment 3 bases; nucleotides outside the gene matches: 9.

This chain links TRBV7-2 with TRBJ1-4; D ambiguous. The CDR3 sequence is 15 residues long. V lost 0 bases, J lost 6 bases, and 11 bases lay in between. The germline V gene encodes CDR1 SGHTA and CDR2 FQGNSA. The CDR3 nucleotides are TGTGCCAGCAGCTTAGCGGCCGAAGGCTATGAAAAACTGTTTTTT. Amino acid sequence: CASSLAAEGYEKLFF.

This clone was seen only a few times. The rearrangement joins TRBV10-3 to TRBJ1-3; D is possibly TRBD1 (5 bases). The CDR3 covers 16 residues. The V gene's germline CDR1 is ENHRY and CDR2 SYGVKD. V was clipped by 6 bases and J by 0 bases, with 15 bases between them. CDR3 sequence: CAISPFDSYSGNTIYF. DNA of the CDR3: TGTGCCATCAGCCCCTTCGACAGTTACTCTGGAAACACCATATATTTT.